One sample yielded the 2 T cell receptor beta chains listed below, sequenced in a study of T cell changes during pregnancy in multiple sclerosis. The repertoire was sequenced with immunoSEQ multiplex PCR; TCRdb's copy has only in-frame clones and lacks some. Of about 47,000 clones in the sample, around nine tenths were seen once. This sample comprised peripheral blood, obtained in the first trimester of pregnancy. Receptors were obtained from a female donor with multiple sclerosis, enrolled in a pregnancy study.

Written as DNA, the CDR3 is TGTGCCAGCAGTGAAGTACACCAAAAGGGAGCCTTCTTT. It codes for CASSEVHQKGAFF. The chain joins TRBV6-1 to TRBJ1-1; D is undetermined. The CDR3 sequence is 13 residues long. CDR1 is MNHNS and CDR2 is SASEGT in the germline V gene. V lost 1 base and J 14 bases, leaving 17 bases between the germline ends.

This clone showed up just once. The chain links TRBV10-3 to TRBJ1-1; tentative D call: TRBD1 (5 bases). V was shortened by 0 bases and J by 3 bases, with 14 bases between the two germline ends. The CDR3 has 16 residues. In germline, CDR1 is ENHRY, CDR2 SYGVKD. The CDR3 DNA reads TGTGCCATCAGTGAGTCTTGGACCCTAGGGGACACTGAAGCTTTCTTT. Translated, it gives CAISESWTLGDTEAFF.